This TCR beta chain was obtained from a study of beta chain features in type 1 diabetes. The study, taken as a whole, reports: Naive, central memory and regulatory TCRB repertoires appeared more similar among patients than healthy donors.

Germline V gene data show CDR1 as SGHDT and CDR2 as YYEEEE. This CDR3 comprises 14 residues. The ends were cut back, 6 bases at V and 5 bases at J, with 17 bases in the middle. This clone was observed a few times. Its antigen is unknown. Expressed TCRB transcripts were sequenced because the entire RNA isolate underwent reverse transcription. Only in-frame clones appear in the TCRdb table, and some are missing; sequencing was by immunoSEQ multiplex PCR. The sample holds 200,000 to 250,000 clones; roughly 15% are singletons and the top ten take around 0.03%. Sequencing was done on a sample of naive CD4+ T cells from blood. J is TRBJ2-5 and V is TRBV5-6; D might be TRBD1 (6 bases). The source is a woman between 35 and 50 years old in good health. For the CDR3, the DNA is TGTGCCAGCATCCTTGGGGGCGGGCCGGAGACCCAGTACTTC. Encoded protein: CASILGGGPETQYF.